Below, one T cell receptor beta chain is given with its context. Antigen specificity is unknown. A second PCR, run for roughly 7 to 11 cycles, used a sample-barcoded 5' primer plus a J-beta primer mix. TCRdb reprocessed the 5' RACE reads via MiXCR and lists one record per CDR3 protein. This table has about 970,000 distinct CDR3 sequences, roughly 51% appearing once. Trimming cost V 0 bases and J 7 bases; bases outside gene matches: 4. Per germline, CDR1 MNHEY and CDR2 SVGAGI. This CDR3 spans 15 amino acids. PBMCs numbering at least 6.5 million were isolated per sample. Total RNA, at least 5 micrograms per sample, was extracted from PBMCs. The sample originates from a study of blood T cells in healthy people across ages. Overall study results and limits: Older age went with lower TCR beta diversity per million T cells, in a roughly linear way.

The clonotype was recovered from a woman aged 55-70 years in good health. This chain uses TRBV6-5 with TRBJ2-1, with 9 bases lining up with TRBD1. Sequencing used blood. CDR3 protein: CASSYSGTGSNEQFF. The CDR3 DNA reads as TGTGCCAGCAGTTACTCTGGGACAGGGTCGAATGAGCAGTTCTTC.